Included here is one T cell receptor (beta chain) sequence, with context. CDR3 length: 17 amino acids. After removal of 6 bases from V and 1 base from J, the junction contained 15 bases not matched to a gene. Germline V lookup: CDR1 SGHDT, CDR2 YYEEEE. This sample stems from a study of blood T cell repertoires in COVID-19. Looking at the study overall: From the United States, Italy and Spain came samples of acute and convalescent COVID-19. T cells, B-cell-depleted T cells, or PBMCs supplied cDNA or gDNA.

Clones were read by immunoSEQ multiplex PCR, and TCRdb kept only the in-frame ones, dropping some. The sample gives 200,000 to 250,000 clones, 70% to 85% of which show up once; approximately 4.9% is in the top ten. The sequencing sample was made of peripheral blood. This receptor was obtained from a woman aged 80 or over with active or convalescent COVID-19. V gene TRBV5-6 combines with J gene TRBJ1-2; 7 positions match TRBD1. DNA of the CDR3: TGTGCCAGCATTATGAGGGGGCCCAGCGCCGTTAACTATGGCTACACCTTC. Encoded protein: CASIMRGPSAVNYGYTF.